One and the same sample provided the 25 T cell receptor beta chains below, sequenced in a study of cytomegalovirus exposure and HLA in healthy donors. A multiplex PCR was run with 60 Vbeta primers and 13 Jbeta primers. Repertoires were generated with immunoSEQ multiplex PCR, while TCRdb's copy carries only in-frame clones and drops some. The sample consists of about 140,000 clones, about three quarters of them appearing once. What was sequenced was PBMCs. These receptor sequences come from a male donor in good health and CMV-seronegative.

This clone was seen more than once but under ten times. The chain uses TRBV4-2 and TRBJ1-2; 7 bases are a match to TRBD1. The CDR3 covers 15 residues. Germline loops: CDR1 LGHNA, CDR2 YNFKEQ. V dropped 0 bases and J dropped 4; count of bases not matched to a gene: 5. CDR3 bases: TGTGCCAGCAGCCAAGATGGGACAGACGTCTATGGCTACACCTTC. It codes for CASSQDGTDVYGYTF.

V gene TRBV5-1 combines with J gene TRBJ1-2; no clear D gene. Germline lookup yields CDR1 SGHRS and CDR2 YFSETQ. The CDR3 has 13 amino acids. Deletions cut 0 bases from V and 4 bases from J, with 7 bases between. DNA for the CDR3: TGCGCCAGCAGCTTGGACAGCTCCTATGGCTACACCTTC. This translates into CASSLDSSYGYTF.

The chain has TRBV5-1 and TRBJ2-7, with 10 bases lining up with TRBD1. The length of the CDR3 is 17 residues. J was trimmed by 2 bases and V by 0 bases; bases with no gene match: 8. Per germline, CDR1 SGHRS and CDR2 YFSETQ. The CDR3 spells CASSLGHGDRGTYEQYF. The CDR3 DNA is TGCGCCAGCAGCTTGGGCCACGGGGACAGGGGCACCTACGAGCAGTACTTC.

A remark on this clone: A junction boundary mismatches the germline segment, possibly from a read error. The chain joins TRBV7-9 to TRBJ2-3; 7 bases line up with TRBD1. CDR1 SEHNR and CDR2 FQNEAQ come from the germline V gene (reference sequence). CDR3 size: 16 residues. CDR3 bases: TGTTCCAGCAGCTTAGATCAGGGACAGACGACAGATACGCAGTATTTT. Encoded protein: CSSSLDQGQTTDTQYF.

V gene TRBV5-4 combines with J gene TRBJ2-5; 12 nucleotides align to TRBD1. Germline trimming cut 0 bases from V and 5 bases from J; bases unmatched to any gene: 5. Germline V CDR1 and CDR2: SGHNT, YYREEE (reference sequence). The CDR3 extends over 16 amino acids. The CDR3, as DNA: TGTGCCAGCAGCTTGGCAGGGGGACAGGGGGCCGAGACCCAGTACTTC. Amino acid sequence: CASSLAGGQGAETQYF.

This chain links TRBV5-1 with TRBJ2-7; perhaps TRBD1 as D (5 bases). CDR1 and CDR2 (germline): SGHRS, YFSETQ. This CDR3 has 13 residues. V lost 0 bases and J 3 bases, leaving 7 bases between the germline ends. The CDR3 DNA reads as TGCGCCAGCAGCTTGGCAGGGAACTACGAGCAGTACTTC. Amino acids: CASSLAGNYEQYF. Full variable domain (outside the CDR3, taken from reference TRBV5-1 and TRBJ2-7): KAGVTQTPRYLIKTRGQQVTLSCSPISGHRSVSWYQQTPGQGLQFLFEYFSETQRNKGNFPGRFSGRQFSNSRSEMNVSTLELGDSALYLCASSLAGNYEQYFGPGTRLTVT.

Only a few counts were recorded for this clone. V usage is TRBV19 and J usage is TRBJ2-3; tentatively, D is TRBD1 (5 bases). The germline gives CDR1 LNHDA, CDR2 SQIVND (reference sequence). There are 14 residues in the CDR3. The V gene lost 6 bases and the J gene lost 6 bases, with 16 bases spanning the gap. CDR3 sequence: CASRDDRARDTQYF. The DNA of the CDR3 is TGTGCCAGTAGGGACGACAGAGCCCGTGATACGCAGTATTTT.

V and J are TRBV29-1 and TRBJ1-2; D ambiguous. CDR3 size: 13 residues. Trimming stripped 4 bases from V and 4 bases from J, with 13 bases between. Germline V gene lookup returns CDR1 SQVTM and CDR2 ANQGSEA. Here the CDR3 DNA reads TGCAGCGTTGTTCAAGTTGAGGCCTATGGCTACACCTTC. Its protein is CSVVQVEAYGYTF.

This sequence joins TRBV14 and TRBJ2-5; TRBD2 is a possible D gene (7 bases). V dropped 0 bases and J dropped 2 bases, with 16 bases sitting between them. The CDR3 contains 17 residues. Germline CDR1 reads SGHDN; CDR2 reads FVKESK. The CDR3 DNA sequence: TGTGCCAGCAGCCAAGATCGGGGGCTAGCGGTACAAGAGACCCAGTACTTC. Its protein product is CASSQDRGLAVQETQYF. Filled out from reference TRBV14 and TRBJ2-5, the complete variable domain reads EAGVTQFPSHSVIEKGQTVTLRCDPISGHDNLYWYRRVMGKEIKFLLHFVKESKQDESGMPNNRFLAERTGGTYSTLKVQPAELEDSGVYFCASSQDRGLAVQETQYFGPGTRLLVL.

V is TRBV2 and J is TRBJ2-7; D possibly corresponds to TRBD1 (6 bases). Trimming took 7 bases from V and 0 from J, leaving 13 bases between them. From germline, CDR1 is SNHLY and CDR2 FYNNEI. CDR3 size: 14 residues. The chain's CDR3 is CASNREKFSYEQYF. The CDR3 coding sequence is TGTGCCAGCAACAGGGAGAAATTCTCCTACGAGCAGTACTTC.

The sample holds a few counts of this clone. V usage is TRBV6-1 and J usage is TRBJ1-1, with 8 bases identical to TRBD1. Losses at the gene ends were 5 bases for V and 5 bases for J; bases not matched to a gene: 4. The CDR3 spans 13 residues. CDR1 MNHNS and CDR2 SASEGT come from the germline V gene. As DNA, the CDR3 is TGTGCCAGCAGTCTAACAGGGGGAACTGAAGCTTTCTTT. It codes for CASSLTGGTEAFF.

The chain carries TRBV10-2 and TRBJ1-1; D call uncertain. Germline values: CDR1 WSHSY, CDR2 SAAADI. The CDR3 has 14 residues. Trimming removed 2 bases from V and 0 bases from J, with 7 bases in between. The CDR3 here is CASSEGRMNTEAFF. The CDR3 nucleotides are TGCGCCAGCAGTGAGGGGCGCATGAACACTGAAGCTTTCTTT.

The V and J genes are TRBV30 and TRBJ2-1; 16 nucleotides agree with TRBD2. Trimming at V came to 3 bases and at J to 7 bases, leaving 3 bases not matched to a gene. CDR3 length: 15 amino acids. Germline-derived CDR1 and CDR2 are GTSNPN and SVGIG (reference sequence). The CDR3 DNA is TGTGCCTGGAGCAAGGGACTAGCGGGGGGGAATGAGCAGTTCTTC. Translation: CAWSKGLAGGNEQFF.

The rearrangement joins TRBV4-1 to TRBJ1-5, with 10 bases aligning to TRBD1. With V trimmed by 0 bases and J by 6 bases, 2 bases remained unmatched. CDR1 and CDR2 (germline): MGHRA, YSYEKL. CDR3 size: 15 residues. CDR3 in amino acids: CASSQDDRGLQPQHF. DNA for the CDR3: TGCGCCAGCAGCCAAGATGACAGGGGGCTTCAGCCCCAGCATTTT.

The gene calls are TRBV5-4 and TRBJ2-7; 7 nucleotides line up with TRBD2. The CDR3 loop spans 15 amino acids. The trim removed 4 bases at V and 0 bases at J, leaving 7 bases unmatched. CDR1 and CDR2 (germline): SGHNT, YYREEE (reference sequence). CDR3 loop: CASSVSSGYSYEQYF. CDR3 in DNA: TGTGCCAGCAGCGTATCTAGCGGTTACTCCTACGAGCAGTACTTC.

This sequence joins TRBV4-1 and TRBJ1-1; 11 bases fit TRBD1. Trimming took 1 base from V and 0 from J; bases not matched to a gene: 4. Looked up from germline, CDR1 is MGHRA and CDR2 is YSYEKL. The CDR3 loop spans 17 amino acids. This CDR3 is CASSQVGTGGVNTEAFF. Here the CDR3 DNA reads TGCGCCAGCAGCCAAGTTGGGACAGGGGGGGTGAACACTGAAGCTTTCTTT.

The V gene is TRBV7-2, the J gene TRBJ1-5, with D possibly TRBD1 on 6 matching bases. Trimming removed 2 bases at V and 2 bases at J, with 13 bases between. Germline CDR1 reads SGHTA; CDR2 reads FQGNSA. The CDR3 sequence is 16 residues long. The CDR3 nucleotides read TGTGCCAGCAGCTTAAAGCCGGGGGGCGGCAATCAGCCCCAGCATTTT. Translating gives CASSLKPGGGNQPQHF.

This chain connects TRBV11-2 to TRBJ1-1; D unresolved. There are 13 residues in the CDR3. The V and J ends lost 2 bases and 1 base respectively, with 5 bases between them. The germline gives CDR1 SGHAT, CDR2 FQNNGV. CDR3 protein: CASSLFQNTEAFF. In DNA form, the CDR3 reads TGTGCCAGCAGCTTATTTCAGAACACTGAAGCTTTCTTT.

Regarding this clone: Mismatch with germline at one junction end may stem from a read error. The gene calls are TRBV7-3 and TRBJ2-4; 13 nucleotides match TRBD2. The CDR3 has 16 amino acids. The germline CDR1 and CDR2 sequences are SGHTA and FQGTGA. The CDR3 protein is CASSPGLAGKKNSQYF. The DNA for the CDR3 is TGTGCCAGCAGCCCGGGACTAGCGGGGAAAAAAAACAGTCAGTACTTC.

CDR3 nucleotides: TGTGCCAGCAATATGGACAGGGGTCGGAACGAGCAGTACTTC. This translates into CASNMDRGRNEQYF. This chain connects TRBV6-5 to TRBJ2-7; 9 nucleotides align to TRBD1. V shed 7 bases and J 5 bases; nucleotides not matched to a gene: 9. The CDR3 loop spans 14 amino acids. Germline V lookup: CDR1 MNHEY, CDR2 SVGAGI.

This clone was found a few times. The CDR3 protein is CSGGDRFYTF. CDR3 coding DNA: TGCAGTGGGGGGGACAGGTTCTACACCTTC. This chain uses TRBV29-1 with TRBJ1-2; 8 bases agree with TRBD1. The CDR3 runs 10 residues. The germline V gene encodes CDR1 SQVTM and CDR2 ANQGSEA. The full variable domain, with the rest looked up from reference TRBV29-1 and TRBJ1-2, is SAVISQKPSRDICQRGTSLTIQCQVDSQVTMMFWYRQQPGQSLTLIATANQGSEATYESGFVIDKFPISRPNLTFSTLTVSNMSPEDSSIYLCSGGDRFYTFGSGTRLTVV.

V usage is TRBV19 and J usage is TRBJ1-2; 8 positions agree with TRBD1. The germline CDR1 and CDR2 sequences are LNHDA and SQIVND (reference sequence). The CDR3 runs to 15 residues. Trimming cost V 3 bases and J 8 bases; bases outside gene matches: 11. The CDR3 loop is CASSMGWQGAVGYTF. The CDR3 DNA reads as TGTGCCAGTAGTATGGGGTGGCAGGGGGCTGTGGGCTACACCTTC.

This clone occurred a few times. This chain links TRBV6-6 with TRBJ1-2; 8 bases are a match to TRBD1. The CDR3 is made up of 14 amino acids. After removal of 2 bases from V and 7 bases from J, the junction contained 6 bases not matched to a gene. The germline CDR1 and CDR2 sequences are MNHNY and SVGAGI (reference sequence). The CDR3, as DNA: TGTGCCAGCAGTTACGAAGCAGGGGGCCGTGGCTACACCTTC. Its translation: CASSYEAGGRGYTF.

This clone was observed a few times. The chain couples TRBV25-1 to TRBJ2-1; a weak D match, TRBD2 (7 bases). CDR1 is MGHDK and CDR2 is SYGVNS in the germline V gene. The CDR3 loop spans 15 amino acids. Between the trimmed V and J ends, which lost 1 base and 8 bases, there was a span of 15 bases. The CDR3 here is CASSELEGGLYEQFF. The CDR3 nucleotides are TGTGCCAGCAGTGAATTGGAGGGGGGGCTCTATGAGCAGTTCTTC.

The chain carries TRBV4-1 and TRBJ1-1; 7 bases align to TRBD1. Unmatched junction bases numbered 13, after V lost 6 bases and J lost 6 bases. Germline CDR1 reads MGHRA; CDR2 reads YSYEKL. This CDR3 spans 15 amino acids. CDR3 bases: TGCGCCAGCAGGCATCCGCCGACAGGGAAATCTGAAGCTTTCTTT. Encoded protein: CASRHPPTGKSEAFF.